The clone carrying this TCR beta chain has a handful of counts. Its antigen is undetermined. This record comes from a study of T cell responses to AZD1222 COVID-19 vaccine. After removal of 7 bases from V and 4 bases from J, the junction contained 12 bases not matched to a gene. The CDR3 sequence is 15 residues long. The V gene's germline CDR1 is MNHEY and CDR2 SMNVEV (reference sequence). Whole-study results and caveats: Regions 160-218 and 743-854 dominated among vaccine-associated CD4 TCRs spanning spike. Vaccination with two AZD1222 doses was followed by a rise in Spike-specific TCR breadth and depth. White British ancestry dominated among donors, who included more females, and clonal diversity was possibly underestimated. Baseline seropositivity occurred in only six AZD1222 recipients.

TCRdb's table, derived via immunoSEQ multiplex PCR, lists solely in-frame clones and lacks some. Here the sample spans approximately 110,000 clones, 87% being singletons. The chain links TRBV27 to TRBJ1-1; TRBD1 matches 7 bases. The receptor's source is an adult in good health. Sequencing used peripheral blood, obtained on day 0 of AZD1222 vaccination. The CDR3 loop reads CASTSPRQGITEAFF. In DNA form, the CDR3 reads TGTGCCAGCACCAGTCCTAGACAGGGTATCACTGAAGCTTTCTTT.